This T cell receptor (beta chain) was obtained from a study of T cell responses to AZD1222 COVID-19 vaccine. Overall study findings and caveats: Spike-specific TCR repertoires showed rising breadth and depth after two AZD1222 doses. As reported, nearly half of all spike-specific TCRs target variant regions that are unmutated. CD4 TCRs associated with vaccination spanned spike, dominating at 160-218 and 743-854. It was only after the peak T cell response that any repertoires were sampled.

Concerning this clone itself: The antigen is undetermined.

TCRdb's table, derived via immunoSEQ multiplex PCR, lists solely in-frame clones and lacks some. The sample shows fewer than 150,000 clones, around 84% of them seen only once. The sample here was peripheral blood, taken 28 days after the second AZD1222 dose. This sequence originates from an adult who received the AZD1222 COVID-19 vaccine.

CDR3 in amino acids: CASSLRAASFYGYTF. CDR3 bases: TGTGCCAGCAGCTTACGGGCAGCTTCTTTCTATGGCTACACCTTC. V usage is TRBV11-2 and J usage is TRBJ1-2; D unresolved. From germline, CDR1 is SGHAT and CDR2 FQNNGV. The CDR3 is made up of 15 amino acids. Trimming pared 2 bases from V and 4 bases from J, leaving 14 bases between.